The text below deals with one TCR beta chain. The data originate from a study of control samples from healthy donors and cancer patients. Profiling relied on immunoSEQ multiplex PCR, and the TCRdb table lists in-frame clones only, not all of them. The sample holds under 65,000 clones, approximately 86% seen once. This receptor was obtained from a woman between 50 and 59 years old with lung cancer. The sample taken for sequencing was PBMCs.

This CDR3 reads CASSFLQLNTEAFF. CDR3 nucleotides: TGCGCCAGCAGCTTTTTACAACTGAACACTGAAGCTTTCTTT. The J gene is TRBJ1-1, the V gene TRBV5-1, with no clear D. The germline V gene has CDR1 SGHRS and CDR2 YFSETQ. This CDR3 has 14 amino acids. Trimming removed 2 bases at V and 0 bases at J, with 8 bases between.